This T cell receptor (beta chain) appears in the sequencing data of a study of Graves' ophthalmopathy and Graves' hyperthyroidism. Findings and limits, study-wide: Clonotypes were expanded in thyroid at above 0.001 frequency, and most also appeared in blood.

Amplification of the TCR beta CDR3 regions used RNA transcripts (as template). First-round RT-PCR used HTBI primers; second-round multiplex PCR followed. Via MiXCR, TCRdb re-called the multiplex PCR reads, giving one row per CDR3 protein. The sample contains about 550,000 distinct CDR3 sequences, 35% to 45% of which appear only once. There are 14 residues in the CDR3. The V gene end was trimmed by 4 bases and the J gene end by 4 bases; junction bases not matched to a gene: 6. Per the germline V gene, CDR1 is SGHTA and CDR2 is FQGNSA. Eligible hyperthyroidism cases comprised new diagnoses of under 2 months' duration in individuals aged 18 to 65. About this clonotype itself: Its specificity is not known.

This receptor was taken from an adult man with Graves' hyperthyroidism. The gene calls are TRBV7-2 and TRBJ1-1; 7 bases match TRBD1. The specimen was peripheral blood or thyroid tissue (not recorded which). The CDR3 region is CASSSPTGRTEAFF. The CDR3 DNA reads as TGTGCCAGCAGCTCACCGACAGGGCGCACTGAAGCTTTCTTT. Supplemented by reference TRBV7-2 and TRBJ1-1, the full variable domain reads GAGVSQSPSNKVTEKGKDVELRCDPISGHTALYWYRQSLGQGLEFLIYFQGNSAPDKSGLPSDRFSAERTGGSVSTLTIQRTQQEDSAVYLCASSSPTGRTEAFFGQGTRLTVV.